The 14 T cell receptor beta chains presented below share a single source sample, sequenced in a study of T-cell reconstitution after alpha-beta-depleted transplantation in children. Library preparation (for TCRbeta) was performed with unique molecular identifiers. One entry per CDR3 protein, called by TCRdb with MiXCR from the PCR reads. The sample gives about 640,000 distinct CDR3 sequences, approximately 16% of which show up once; 0.9% to 1.2% is in the top ten. The sample was PBMCs from the stem cell graft donor, taken from the stem cell graft. These receptors came from a human donor who donated a stem cell graft to a child with acute myeloid leukemia.

The sample holds many counts of this clonotype. CDR3 loop: CSASRDGRAYEQYF. CDR3 sequence (DNA): TGCAGTGCTAGCCGGGACGGACGGGCCTACGAGCAGTACTTC. This chain connects TRBV20-1 to TRBJ2-7; D possibly uses TRBD1 or TRBD2 (5 bases each). V lost 3 bases and J lost 2, with 14 bases in between. Germline V gene data show CDR1 as DFQATT and CDR2 as SNEGSKA (reference sequence). The CDR3 spans 14 residues.

This clonotype was seen at least ten times. V is TRBV7-2 and J is TRBJ2-7; possibly TRBD1 or TRBD2 for D (5 bases each). The ends were cut back, 5 bases at V and 2 bases at J, with 13 bases in the middle. This CDR3 has 14 amino acids. CDR1 is SGHTA, CDR2 FQGNSA, per germline. This CDR3 reads CASSPRERAYEQYF. Written as DNA, the CDR3 is TGTGCCAGCAGCCCCAGGGAGAGGGCCTACGAGCAGTACTTC.

This clonotype showed up many times. V usage is TRBV25-1 and J usage is TRBJ2-7; D remains ambiguous. This CDR3 has 12 residues. With 7 bases removed from V and 2 bases from J, the gap between germline ends came to 9 bases. Per germline, CDR1 MGHDK and CDR2 SYGVNS. This CDR3 reads CASTGSPYEQYF. DNA of the CDR3: TGTGCCAGCACGGGTTCACCCTACGAGCAGTACTTC.

This clonotype was recorded a few times. The V call is TRBV29-1, the J call TRBJ2-7; TRBD1 might be the D (6 bases). Germline V gene data show CDR1 as SQVTM and CDR2 as ANQGSEA. V was cut by 4 bases and J by 3 bases, with 22 bases left in between. CDR3 length: 16 residues. CDR3 protein: CSVGPRGKWEDYEQYV. The CDR3 DNA reads TGCAGCGTTGGGCCCAGGGGAAAGTGGGAAGACTACGAGCAGTACGTC.

The rearrangement links TRBV7-2 to TRBJ2-5; D perhaps matches TRBD1 (5 bases). CDR1 and CDR2 (germline): SGHTA, FQGNSA. CDR3 size: 16 residues. The V and J ends lost 9 bases and 2 bases respectively, with 22 bases between them. In DNA, the CDR3 is TGTGCCAGGAACACAGCTTATGACACAGGACAAGAGACCCAGTACTTC. Encoded protein: CARNTAYDTGQETQYF.

The chain employs TRBV5-1 and TRBJ1-1; weak D call: TRBD1 (5 bases). Germline CDR1 and CDR2: SGHRS and YFSETQ. CDR3 length: 15 amino acids. Trimming pared 2 bases from V and 0 bases from J, leaving 11 bases between. CDR3 DNA sequence: TGCGCCAGCAGCTTTTCTCAGGGCATGAACACTGAAGCTTTCTTT. Protein: CASSFSQGMNTEAFF.

This chain joins TRBV28 and TRBJ2-5, with no clear D. CDR3 length equals 14 residues. Looked up from germline, CDR1 is MDHEN and CDR2 is SYDVKM. Trimming left V 6 bases short and J 0 bases short, with 11 bases between. CDR3 sequence reads: CASSSGANQETQYF. DNA for the CDR3: TGTGCCAGCAGCTCGGGCGCCAACCAAGAGACCCAGTACTTC.

There are a few counts of this clonotype. The CDR3 nucleotides read TGTGCCAGCAGTCTTACCCACTTAGATCCCGGGACAGGGGGCGGAGGCTATGGCTACACCTTC. It encodes CASSLTHLDPGTGGGGYGYTF. The V call is TRBV12-3 or TRBV12-4, the J call TRBJ1-2; TRBD1 aligns across 12 bases. J gave up 4 bases and V 5 bases, and 23 bases lay outside the gene matches. The CDR3 runs to 21 residues.

This clonotype turned up a few times. The chain links TRBV20-1 to TRBJ1-2, with no clear D. Germline CDR1 DFQATT, CDR2 SNEGSKA (reference sequence). The germline V and J ends were trimmed by 5 bases and 0 bases, with 10 bases remaining between them. This CDR3 has 13 amino acids. This CDR3 is CSAVRTANYGYTF. DNA for the CDR3: TGCAGTGCTGTCAGGACCGCTAACTATGGCTACACCTTC.

This clonotype has ten or more counts. CDR3: CASSLEWQGRGYTF. The DNA of the CDR3 is TGTGCCAGCAGTTTAGAATGGCAGGGTCGTGGCTACACCTTC. This chain uses TRBV12-3 or TRBV12-4 with TRBJ1-2; a weak D match, TRBD1 (5 bases). This CDR3 has 14 amino acids. V was pared by 1 base and J by 7 bases, with 13 bases between.

This clonotype has ten or more counts. V and J are TRBV20-1 and TRBJ1-5; D remains unclear. From germline, CDR1 is DFQATT and CDR2 SNEGSKA (reference sequence). V was clipped by 3 bases and J by 2 bases, with 8 bases between them. The CDR3 has 13 amino acids. The chain's CDR3 is CSARGGGNQPQHF. The CDR3 nucleotides are TGCAGTGCTAGGGGTGGCGGCAATCAGCCCCAGCATTTT.

This clonotype was seen a few times. The rearrangement joins TRBV24-1 to TRBJ2-4; no reliable D call. Germline CDR1 and CDR2: KGHDR and SFDVKD. V was cut by 6 bases and J by 6 bases, with 14 bases left in between. The CDR3 extends over 14 amino acids. CDR3 coding DNA: TGTGCCACCAGTTCCGCAGGTCAGACAAACATTCAGTACTTC. This sequence encodes CATSSAGQTNIQYF.

In this sample, this clonotype turned up many times. The chain recombines TRBV29-1 with TRBJ1-2; D ambiguous. The CDR3 has 13 residues. Germline V gene data show CDR1 as SQVTM and CDR2 as ANQGSEA. Trimming shortened V by 7 bases and J by 3 bases, and 15 bases separated the two germline ends. CDR3 loop: CSGGPDRDYGYTF. As DNA, the CDR3 is TGCAGCGGGGGTCCGGACCGCGACTATGGCTACACCTTC.

This clonotype was observed many times. The V and J genes are TRBV6-5 and TRBJ2-2, with a weak D call TRBD1 (6 bases). Trimming removed 1 base from V and 3 bases from J, with 12 bases in between. CDR1 and CDR2 from the germline V gene are MNHEY and SVGAGI. The CDR3 has 16 residues. The CDR3 DNA reads TGTGCCAGCAGTTACTTTGACAGGTCTGACACCGGGGAGCTGTTTTTT. This codes for CASSYFDRSDTGELFF.